Given below is one T cell receptor (beta chain) in context. Its antigen remains undetermined. Per-nucleotide qualities are absent, and no much larger clonotype sits a single base away. Peripheral blood CD8+ and CD4+ T cells from healthy donors, Susac syndrome patients and multiple sclerosis patients were profiled by high-throughput TCR beta sequencing. Healthy donors were age- and sex-matched controls. Bulk CD8+ and CD4+ T cells were purified by magnetic negative isolation, while CD8+ TEMRA cells were enriched using FACS. Blood was collected in EDTA tubes and processed within 24 hours, with PBMCs isolated through density gradient centrifugation. PBMCs intended for TCR sequencing were frozen in liquid nitrogen and were later thawed in a 37 degrees C water bath. Purity of sorted or isolated CD4+, CD8+ and CD8+ TEMRA cells was at least 90%. This sample was included in a study of CD8 T cells in Susac syndrome (dated by TCRdb to the late 2010s). With regard to the full study: Whether CD8+ T cell activation and differentiation in Susac syndrome was antigen driven was tested using repertoire sequencing.

Including the terminal cysteine and phenylalanine, the CDR3 comprises 12 residues. The read is trimmed to its CDR3 DNA, 36 bases read in frame from base 1. What the authors observed across the whole study: The study acknowledged that relatively few individuals were included in the TCR sequencing and HLA analysis.

RNA was extracted with the RNeasy kit and roughly 0.5 to 1 ug was reverse transcribed using random hexamers. The immunoSEQ multiplex PCR assay, which covers 54 Vbeta and 13 Jbeta segments, was used to amplify TCR beta CDR3 regions. PCR amplification bias was corrected using a synthetic template baseline for primer optimization and computational correction. The source study handled its data this way. Reads were annotated to V, D and J genes per IMGT and analyzed with immunoSEQ Analyzer, keeping only productive sequences. Clonality was calculated as one minus the Shannon entropy normalized by log2 of the number of productive unique sequences. For each patient and control, public and private clones were evaluated within the 100 most prevalent clones. A clone was defined as Susac-specific if it was absent from the healthy and MS cohorts, from over a thousand published viral clones and from other ImmuneACCESS disease sequences. Through fastp at Q25 and MiXCR, TCRdb rebuilt clones from the public reads, retaining in-frame beta chains. Rows merge per CDR3 protein into single entries with the most common DNA and genes. Clone size and V and J calls follow TCRdb, not the original study. Counted in this sample were roughly 130,000 distinct CDR3 sequences; about 95% of them appeared once. The leading ten clones occupy roughly 0.12% of the sample.

This receptor was identified in a human donor in good health. This chain is built from TRBV21-1 and TRBJ2-1; the table's D call of TRBD2 was not tested on the DNA. TRBV21-1 is described as a pseudogene. Specimen: CD4+ T cells from PBMCs. The CDR3 protein is CASSKGRVKQFF. The nucleotides read TGTGCCAGCAGCAAGGGGAGGGTAAAGCAGTTCTTC.